A selection of T cell receptor beta chains follows, all from one sample in a study of blood T cell repertoires in COVID-19. Assay: immunoSEQ multiplex PCR; the TCRdb copy retains only in-frame clones and omits some. The data contain hundreds of thousands of clones, around four fifths of them singletons. The sequenced sample was peripheral blood. The origin of the receptors is an elderly man with acute or convalescent COVID-19. Each CDR3 is given with its conserved first and last residue. D genes are given only for firm matches. Some rows have no size entry. The others give once, few or many, or a class for an expanded clone.

size: .; D: .; J: TRBJ1-1; V: TRBV5-1; CDR3: CASSPGTDTEAFF; DNA: TGCGCCAGCAGCCCGGGAACGGATACTGAAGCTTTCTTT
size: .; D: .; J: TRBJ2-5; V: TRBV2; CDR3: CASTTFQGLETQYF; DNA: TGTGCCAGCACCACTTTCCAGGGGTTGGAGACCCAGTACTTC
size: .; D: .; J: TRBJ1-2; V: TRBV19; CDR3: CASRGQSNGYGYTF; DNA: TGTGCCAGTAGAGGACAGTCGAACGGCTATGGCTACACCTTC
size: .; D: .; J: TRBJ2-5; V: TRBV19; CDR3: CATAPGQNQETQYF; DNA: TGTGCCACCGCACCAGGACAGAACCAAGAGACCCAGTACTTC
size: .; D: .; J: TRBJ2-1; V: TRBV7-2; CDR3: CASSSIIIDEQFF; DNA: TGTGCCAGCAGCTCGATTATCATAGATGAGCAGTTCTTC
size: .; D: .; J: TRBJ2-7; V: TRBV10-1; CDR3: CASSDPWSGAYEQYF; DNA: TGCGCCAGCAGTGACCCCTGGAGCGGAGCCTACGAGCAGTACTTC
size: .; D: TRBD1; J: TRBJ1-2; V: TRBV4-1; CDR3: CASSQQDRGYGYTF; DNA: TGCGCCAGCAGCCAGCAGGACAGGGGTTATGGCTACACCTTC
size: .; D: .; J: TRBJ1-1; V: TRBV5-1; CDR3: CASSSTGTWNTEAFF; DNA: TGCGCCAGCAGCTCCACCGGGACATGGAACACTGAAGCTTTCTTT
size: .; D: TRBD1; J: TRBJ2-3; V: TRBV5-1; CDR3: CASRPGTGVPEDTQYF; DNA: TGCGCCAGCAGACCAGGGACAGGGGTGCCTGAGGATACGCAGTATTTT
size: few; D: TRBD1; J: TRBJ2-1; V: TRBV5-1; CDR3: CASSRTGDISYNEQFF; DNA: TGCGCCAGCAGCAGGACAGGGGATATTTCCTACAATGAGCAGTTCTTC
size: .; D: TRBD2; J: TRBJ2-7; V: TRBV3-1/TRBV3-2; CDR3: CASTLAGGKGEQYF; DNA: TGTGCCAGCACCCTAGCGGGGGGGAAAGGCGAGCAGTACTTC
size: .; D: .; J: TRBJ1-2; V: TRBV29-1; CDR3: CSVEQRGGYTF; DNA: TGCAGCGTTGAACAGCGAGGCGGCTACACCTTC
size: .; D: .; J: TRBJ1-1; V: TRBV2; CDR3: CASRADTEAFF; DNA: TGTGCCAGCAGGGCCGACACTGAAGCTTTCTTT
size: .; D: .; J: TRBJ2-7; V: TRBV6-1; CDR3: CASSDRLTGSHF; DNA: TGTGCCAGCAGTGACAGGTTGACAGGTTCGCACTTC
size: .; D: TRBD2; J: TRBJ2-7; V: TRBV27; CDR3: CASSRREGYIHEQYF; DNA: TGTGCCAGCAGTAGGCGGGAGGGTTACATCCACGAGCAGTACTTC
size: .; D: .; J: TRBJ2-1; V: TRBV15; CDR3: CATSRPGLAGNEQFF; DNA: TGTGCCACCAGCCGACCGGGACTTGCTGGAAATGAGCAGTTCTTC
size: .; D: TRBD2; J: TRBJ2-2; V: TRBV2; CDR3: CASSPRTSNTGELFF; DNA: TGTGCCAGCAGTCCGAGGACTAGCAACACCGGGGAGCTGTTTTTT
size: .; D: .; J: TRBJ1-4; V: TRBV12-3/TRBV12-4; CDR3: CASSSYEKLFF; DNA: TGTGCCAGCAGTTCGTATGAAAAACTGTTTTTT
size: .; D: TRBD2; J: TRBJ2-7; V: TRBV19; CDR3: CASSVTSEPTYEQYF; DNA: TGTGCCAGTAGTGTAACTAGCGAACCTACCTACGAGCAGTACTTC
size: .; D: TRBD1; J: TRBJ2-7; V: TRBV3-1/TRBV3-2; CDR3: CASSLVLPGQGYEQYF; DNA: TGTGCCAGCAGCCTGGTACTCCCGGGACAGGGCTACGAGCAGTACTTC
size: few; D: .; J: TRBJ1-2; V: TRBV28; CDR3: CASSSSYGYTF; DNA: TGTGCCAGCAGTTCGAGCTACGGCTACACCTTC
size: .; D: .; J: TRBJ1-5; V: TRBV3-1/TRBV3-2; CDR3: CASSQDPGNGPQHF; DNA: TGTGCCAGCAGCCAAGATCCCGGGAATGGGCCCCAGCATTTT
size: .; D: TRBD1; J: TRBJ2-1; V: TRBV25-1; CDR3: CASSEYPGQGAGEQFF; DNA: TGTGCCAGCAGTGAATATCCGGGACAGGGGGCAGGTGAGCAGTTCTTC
size: .; D: TRBD1; J: TRBJ1-4; V: TRBV30; CDR3: CAWAGTGWGEKLFF; DNA: TGTGCCTGGGCCGGGACAGGGTGGGGTGAAAAACTGTTTTTT
size: .; D: .; J: TRBJ2-5; V: TRBV6-5; CDR3: CASSLGEGAQYF; DNA: TGTGCCAGCAGCCTCGGGGAGGGGGCCCAGTACTTC
size: .; D: TRBD1; J: TRBJ1-1; V: TRBV19; CDR3: CASSIRGKGAHNTEAFF; DNA: TGTGCCAGTAGTATTCGGGGGAAGGGGGCCCACAACACTGAAGCTTTCTTT
size: few; D: .; J: TRBJ2-2; V: TRBV2; CDR3: CASRTGWTGELFF; DNA: TGTGCCAGCAGGACCGGGTGGACCGGGGAGCTGTTTTTT
size: .; D: .; J: TRBJ2-1; V: TRBV29-1; CDR3: CSGYGGSEQFF; DNA: TGCAGCGGGTATGGGGGGAGTGAGCAGTTCTTC
size: .; D: .; J: TRBJ1-2; V: TRBV7-8; CDR3: CASSLPGYSYGYTF; DNA: TGTGCCAGCAGCTTACCGGGGTATAGCTATGGCTACACCTTC
size: many; D: .; J: TRBJ2-3; V: TRBV28; CDR3: CASSFSGADTQYF; DNA: TGTGCCAGCAGTTTCTCTGGTGCGGATACGCAGTATTTT
size: .; D: TRBD2; J: TRBJ2-7; V: TRBV9; CDR3: CASSALTSGSLGEQYF; DNA: TGTGCCAGCAGCGCCTTGACTAGCGGGTCTCTGGGGGAGCAGTACTTC
size: .; D: .; J: TRBJ1-5; V: TRBV7-9; CDR3: CASSLGGQPQHF; DNA: TGTGCCAGCAGCTTAGGCGGTCAGCCCCAGCATTTT
size: .; D: .; J: TRBJ2-7; V: TRBV7-6; CDR3: CASSLGRDSSYEQYF; DNA: TGTGCCAGCAGCTTAGGGAGGGACAGCTCCTACGAGCAGTACTTC
size: .; D: .; J: TRBJ1-2; V: TRBV19; CDR3: CASSMAGFYGYTF; DNA: TGTGCCAGTAGTATGGCGGGGTTCTATGGCTACACCTTC
size: .; D: .; J: TRBJ2-5; V: TRBV5-1; CDR3: CASSLDTRGMETQYF; DNA: TGCGCCAGCAGCTTGGACACCAGGGGCATGGAGACCCAGTACTTC
size: .; D: .; J: TRBJ2-1; V: TRBV27; CDR3: CASTQGGRGYNEQFF; DNA: TGTGCCAGCACCCAAGGAGGAAGGGGGTACAATGAGCAGTTCTTC
size: .; D: TRBD1; J: TRBJ2-3; V: TRBV5-1; CDR3: CASSLGDRATDTQYF; DNA: TGCGCCAGCAGCTTGGGGGACAGGGCCACAGATACGCAGTATTTT
size: .; D: TRBD2; J: TRBJ2-1; V: TRBV20-1; CDR3: CVTSGKNEQFF; DNA: TGCGTGACTAGCGGGAAAAATGAGCAGTTCTTC
size: .; D: TRBD2; J: TRBJ2-7; V: TRBV5-1; CDR3: CASSLGLAGGSYEQYF; DNA: TGCGCCAGCAGCTTGGGACTAGCGGGGGGCTCCTACGAGCAGTACTTC
size: few; D: .; J: TRBJ1-3; V: TRBV7-9; CDR3: CASRSTEGNTIYF; DNA: TGTGCCAGCAGATCGACAGAAGGAAACACCATATATTTT
size: .; D: TRBD2; J: TRBJ2-1; V: TRBV6-1; CDR3: CASSELSGPGEQFF; DNA: TGTGCCAGCAGTGAACTTAGCGGGCCCGGGGAGCAGTTCTTC
size: .; D: TRBD1; J: TRBJ1-1; V: TRBV27; CDR3: CASSPGTGNMNTEAFF; DNA: TGTGCCAGCAGTCCTGGGACAGGGAACATGAACACTGAAGCTTTCTTT
size: .; D: TRBD2; J: TRBJ2-3; V: TRBV5-5; CDR3: CASRRGLALDTQYF; DNA: TGTGCCAGCAGGAGGGGACTAGCACTAGATACGCAGTATTTT
size: .; D: .; J: TRBJ2-1; V: TRBV2; CDR3: CASSYGTEQFF; DNA: TGTGCCAGCAGTTACGGGACAGAGCAGTTCTTC
size: few; D: .; J: TRBJ1-2; V: TRBV4-1; CDR3: CASSQDLYGVGGYTF; DNA: TGCGCCAGCAGCCAAGATCTTTACGGGGTTGGGGGCTACACCTTC
size: .; D: .; J: TRBJ2-5; V: TRBV19; CDR3: CASSIQRGQETQYF; DNA: TGTGCCAGTAGTATCCAACGGGGGCAAGAGACCCAGTACTTC
size: .; D: TRBD2; J: TRBJ2-7; V: TRBV19; CDR3: CASSKIMVGLAGYEQYF; DNA: TGTGCCAGTAGCAAGATTATGGTAGGACTAGCGGGGTACGAGCAGTACTTC
size: .; D: .; J: TRBJ1-1; V: TRBV5-1; CDR3: CASSLSIETEAFF; DNA: TGCGCCAGCAGCTTGTCTATAGAGACTGAAGCTTTCTTT
size: .; D: .; J: TRBJ1-2; V: TRBV18; CDR3: CASSPGTVYGYTF; DNA: TGTGCCAGCTCGCCAGGGACTGTATATGGCTACACCTTC
size: .; D: TRBD1; J: TRBJ2-3; V: TRBV24-1; CDR3: CATSDRDRGADTQYF; DNA: TGTGCCACCAGTGACCGCGACAGGGGCGCAGATACGCAGTATTTT
size: .; D: .; J: TRBJ2-4; V: TRBV27; CDR3: CASSNLDLLAKNIQYF; DNA: TGTGCCAGCAGTAATCTAGATCTATTAGCCAAAAACATTCAGTACTTC